Listed below are T cell receptor beta chains from one sample, sequenced in a study of blood T cell repertoires in COVID-19. The table came from immunoSEQ multiplex PCR; TCRdb's copy has only in-frame clones and leaves some out. The table lists a few hundred thousand clones, 85% of them singletons. Sequenced input: peripheral blood. These receptors were collected from a woman between 65 and 79 years old with COVID-19, enrolled during active disease. CDR3s include the opening cysteine and the closing phenylalanine or tryptophan. Each record gives: D gene, J gene, clone size, V gene, CDR3 protein, CDR3 DNA. A D gene is named only where the DNA matches it firmly. Clone size is shown for a subset of rows, as once, few, many or a class of expanded clone.

>NA|TRBJ1-2|NA|TRBV4-3
CASSPNRVANYGYTF
TGCGCCAGCAGCCCGAACAGGGTGGCCAACTATGGCTACACCTTC
>TRBD1|TRBJ1-4|NA|TRBV19
CASSRQGHNEKLFF
TGTGCCAGTAGTCGACAGGGTCATAATGAAAAACTGTTTTTT
>TRBD1|TRBJ1-1|once|TRBV2
CASSGRQGAFYLEAFF
TGTGCCAGCAGTGGTCGGCAGGGGGCGTTCTATCTTGAAGCTTTCTTT
>NA|TRBJ1-6|NA|TRBV4-3
CASSQDPGKDSPLHF
TGCGCCAGCAGCCAAGATCCGGGGAAGGATTCACCCCTCCACTTT
>TRBD1|TRBJ1-6|NA|TRBV11-3
CASSKPGGGSPLHF
TGTGCCAGCAGCAAACCAGGGGGAGGTTCACCCCTCCACTTT
>NA|TRBJ2-3|NA|TRBV7-3
CASSLSPRSAFLDF
TGTGCCAGCAGCCTTTCCCCTCGTAGCGCTTTCTTGGATTTT
>NA|TRBJ1-3|NA|TRBV7-9
CASSASVSGNTIYF
TGTGCCAGCAGCGCCAGTGTCTCTGGAAACACCATATATTTT
>TRBD2|TRBJ2-3|NA|TRBV6-5
CASMASGRATDTQYF
TGTGCCAGCATGGCTAGCGGGAGGGCCACAGATACGCAGTATTTT
>TRBD1|TRBJ2-2|few|TRBV7-2
CASSFAGTGAKLDGELFF
TGTGCCAGCAGCTTCGCCGGGACAGGGGCGAAACTGGACGGGGAGCTGTTTTTT
>NA|TRBJ2-1|NA|TRBV14
CASSQAQGLEFF
TGTGCCAGCAGCCAAGCCCAGGGACTGGAGTTCTTC
>NA|TRBJ1-1|NA|TRBV18
CASSPSLDKNTEAFF
TGTGCCAGCTCACCAAGCTTGGACAAGAACACTGAAGCTTTCTTT
>NA|TRBJ1-1|NA|TRBV25-1
CASTREALNTEAFF
TGTGCCAGCACAAGAGAGGCGTTGAACACTGAAGCTTTCTTT
>TRBD1|TRBJ1-1|NA|TRBV5-6
CASSGETGLNTEAFF
TGTGCCAGCAGCGGGGAGACAGGGCTGAACACTGAAGCTTTCTTT
>NA|TRBJ1-5|NA|TRBV19
CASSMIYGQAQPQHF
TGTGCCAGTAGTATGATCTATGGGCAAGCTCAGCCCCAGCATTTT
>NA|TRBJ1-1|NA|TRBV5-1
CASSFGGRNTEAFF
TGCGCCAGCAGCTTCGGAGGGAGAAACACTGAAGCTTTCTTT
>TRBD2|TRBJ2-2|NA|TRBV4-3
CASSQHGRERGGPGELFF
TGCGCCAGCAGCCAACATGGACGGGAGCGGGGGGGCCCCGGGGAGCTGTTTTTT
>NA|TRBJ2-1|NA|TRBV7-2
CASSLGGSATYNEQFF
TGTGCCAGCAGCTTAGGTGGTAGCGCTACCTACAATGAGCAGTTCTTC
>NA|TRBJ1-6|NA|TRBV5-1
CASSPGQSGSPLHF
TGCGCCAGCAGCCCAGGACAATCGGGCTCACCCCTCCACTTT
>TRBD2|TRBJ2-3|NA|TRBV9
CASSVGASGVTDTQYF
TGTGCCAGCAGCGTAGGTGCTAGCGGAGTCACAGATACGCAGTATTTT
>TRBD2|TRBJ2-3|NA|TRBV2
CASSVTSGGASTDTQYF
TGTGCCAGCAGTGTAACTAGCGGGGGGGCCTCGACAGATACGCAGTATTTT
>NA|TRBJ1-2|NA|TRBV28
CASSLGLGGDGYTF
TGTGCCAGCAGTTTAGGTCTCGGGGGAGATGGCTACACCTTC
>NA|TRBJ1-4|NA|TRBV19
CASHYAGTNEKLFF
TGTGCCAGCCATTACGCAGGAACTAATGAAAAACTGTTTTTT
>TRBD2|TRBJ2-2|NA|TRBV4-2
CASSQELGLAGEGAGELFF
TGTGCCAGCAGCCAAGAATTGGGACTAGCGGGGGAGGGGGCCGGGGAGCTGTTTTTT
>NA|TRBJ1-5|NA|TRBV4-2
CASSQALPVPGNSNQPQHF
TGTGCCAGCAGCCAGGCGCTCCCTGTGCCGGGAAATAGCAATCAGCCCCAGCATTTT
>NA|TRBJ2-1|NA|TRBV5-1
CASSLAVSTSSYNEQFF
TGCGCCAGCAGCTTGGCCGTTAGCACGAGCTCCTACAATGAGCAGTTCTTC
>TRBD1|TRBJ2-2|NA|TRBV10-3
CAISESGGRQGRNIGELFF
TGTGCCATCAGTGAGTCGGGAGGTCGACAGGGGCGGAATATCGGGGAGCTGTTTTTT
>NA|TRBJ2-1|NA|TRBV9
CASSVRGYNEQFF
TGTGCCAGCAGCGTACGGGGCTACAATGAGCAGTTCTTC
>NA|TRBJ2-5|NA|TRBV19
CASSPPLDSRTQYF
TGTGCCAGCTCACCCCCCTTGGACAGTCGGACCCAGTACTTC
>NA|TRBJ1-2|NA|TRBV5-1
CASSLSIEYGYTF
TGCGCCAGCAGCTTGTCCATAGAATATGGCTACACCTTC
>NA|TRBJ2-3|NA|TRBV19
CASSSSLTRTDTQYF
TGTGCCAGTAGTTCCTCCCTGACCAGGACAGATACGCAGTATTTT